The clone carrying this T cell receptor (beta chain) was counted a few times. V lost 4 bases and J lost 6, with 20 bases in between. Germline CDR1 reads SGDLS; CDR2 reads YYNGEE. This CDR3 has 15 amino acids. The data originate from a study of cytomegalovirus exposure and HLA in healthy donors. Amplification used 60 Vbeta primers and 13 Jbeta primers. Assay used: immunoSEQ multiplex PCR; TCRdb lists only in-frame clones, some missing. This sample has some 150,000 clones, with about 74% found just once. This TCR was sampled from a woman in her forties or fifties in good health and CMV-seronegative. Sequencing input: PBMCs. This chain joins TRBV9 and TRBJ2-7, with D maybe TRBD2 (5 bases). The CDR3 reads CASSKMAGLGSEQYF. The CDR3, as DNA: TGTGCCAGCAGCAAAATGGCGGGCTTGGGATCCGAGCAGTACTTC.